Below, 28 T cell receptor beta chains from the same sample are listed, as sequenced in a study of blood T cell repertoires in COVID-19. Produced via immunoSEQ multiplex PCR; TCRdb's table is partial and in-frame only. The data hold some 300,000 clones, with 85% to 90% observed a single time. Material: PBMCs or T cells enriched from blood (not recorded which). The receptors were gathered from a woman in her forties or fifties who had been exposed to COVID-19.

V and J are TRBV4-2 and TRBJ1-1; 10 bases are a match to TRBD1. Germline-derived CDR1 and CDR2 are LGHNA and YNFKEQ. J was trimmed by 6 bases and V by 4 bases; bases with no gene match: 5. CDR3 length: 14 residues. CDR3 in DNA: TGTGCCAGCAGCCCCCGGGACAGGGGAGCTGAAGCTTTCTTT. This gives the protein CASSPRDRGAEAFF.

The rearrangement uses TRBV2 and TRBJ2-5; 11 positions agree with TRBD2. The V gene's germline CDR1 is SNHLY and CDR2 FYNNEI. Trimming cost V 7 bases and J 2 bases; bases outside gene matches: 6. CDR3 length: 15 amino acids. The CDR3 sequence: CASIKRLAGQETQYF. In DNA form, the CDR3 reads TGTGCCAGCATCAAAAGACTAGCGGGGCAAGAGACCCAGTACTTC.

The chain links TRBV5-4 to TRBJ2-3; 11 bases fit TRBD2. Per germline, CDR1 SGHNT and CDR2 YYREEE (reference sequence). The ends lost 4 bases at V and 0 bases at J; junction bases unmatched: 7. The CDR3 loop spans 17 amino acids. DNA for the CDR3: TGTGCCAGCAGCCACAGACTAGCGGGGATTAGCACAGATACGCAGTATTTT. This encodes CASSHRLAGISTDTQYF.

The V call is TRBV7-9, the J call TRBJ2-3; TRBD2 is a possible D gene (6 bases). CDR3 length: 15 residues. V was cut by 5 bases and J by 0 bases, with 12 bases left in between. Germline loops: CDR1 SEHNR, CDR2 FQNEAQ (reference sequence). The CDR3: CASSVSGTSTDTQYF. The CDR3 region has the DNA TGTGCCAGCAGCGTCTCCGGGACTAGCACAGATACGCAGTATTTT.

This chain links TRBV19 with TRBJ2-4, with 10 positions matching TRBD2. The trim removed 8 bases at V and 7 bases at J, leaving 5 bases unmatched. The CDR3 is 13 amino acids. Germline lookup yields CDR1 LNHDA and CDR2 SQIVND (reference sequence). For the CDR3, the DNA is TGTGCCAGTCTAGCGGGGGACGGGAACATTCAGTACTTC. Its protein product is CASLAGDGNIQYF.

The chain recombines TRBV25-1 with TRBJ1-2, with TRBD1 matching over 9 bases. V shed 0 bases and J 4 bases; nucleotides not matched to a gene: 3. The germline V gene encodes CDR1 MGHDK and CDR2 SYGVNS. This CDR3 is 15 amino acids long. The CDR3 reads CASSEYGQGTYGYTF. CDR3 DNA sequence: TGTGCCAGCAGTGAATATGGACAGGGGACCTATGGCTACACCTTC.

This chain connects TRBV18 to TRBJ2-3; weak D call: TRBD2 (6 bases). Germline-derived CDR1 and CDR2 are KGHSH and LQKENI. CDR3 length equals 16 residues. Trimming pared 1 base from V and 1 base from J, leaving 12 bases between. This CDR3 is CASSPLGGIRTDTQYF. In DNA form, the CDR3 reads TGTGCCAGCTCACCACTGGGGGGTATACGCACAGATACGCAGTATTTT.

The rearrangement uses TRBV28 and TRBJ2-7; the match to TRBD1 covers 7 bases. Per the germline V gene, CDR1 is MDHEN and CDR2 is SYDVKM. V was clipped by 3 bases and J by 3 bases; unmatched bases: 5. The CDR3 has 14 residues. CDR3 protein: CASSFRGLDYEQYF. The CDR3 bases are TGTGCCAGCAGTTTCAGGGGGTTGGACTACGAGCAGTACTTC.

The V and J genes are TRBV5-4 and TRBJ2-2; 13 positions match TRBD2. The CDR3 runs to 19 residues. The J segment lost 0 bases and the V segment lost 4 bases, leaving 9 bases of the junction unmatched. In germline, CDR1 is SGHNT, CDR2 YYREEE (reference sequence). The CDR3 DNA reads TGTGCCAGCAGCCCTTTCAGACTAGCGGGGGGATCGAACACCGGGGAGCTGTTTTTT. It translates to CASSPFRLAGGSNTGELFF.

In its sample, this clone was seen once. The CDR3 DNA reads TGTGCCTGGAGTCCGGGACAGCTCAAAAAAGAGACCCAGTACTTC. It encodes CAWSPGQLKKETQYF. The V and J genes are TRBV30 and TRBJ2-5; 7 bases align to TRBD1. CDR1 is GTSNPN, CDR2 SVGIG, per germline (reference sequence). This CDR3 is built from 15 residues. With 2 bases clipped from V and 3 bases from J, the junction kept 9 bases outside the gene matches.

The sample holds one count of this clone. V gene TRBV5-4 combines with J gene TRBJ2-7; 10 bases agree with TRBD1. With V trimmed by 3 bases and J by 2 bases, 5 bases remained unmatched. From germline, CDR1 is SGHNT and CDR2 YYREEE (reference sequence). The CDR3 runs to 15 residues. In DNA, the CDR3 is TGTGCCAGCAGCTCCGGGACAGGGGTCCCCTACGAGCAGTACTTC. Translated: CASSSGTGVPYEQYF.

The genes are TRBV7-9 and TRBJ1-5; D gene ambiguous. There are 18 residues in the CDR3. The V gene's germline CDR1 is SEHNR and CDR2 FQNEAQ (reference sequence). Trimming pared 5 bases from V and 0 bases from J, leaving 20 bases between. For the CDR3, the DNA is TGTGCCAGCAGCCAAATAGGCGGCAGCCTATATAGCAATCAGCCCCAGCATTTT. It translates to CASSQIGGSLYSNQPQHF.

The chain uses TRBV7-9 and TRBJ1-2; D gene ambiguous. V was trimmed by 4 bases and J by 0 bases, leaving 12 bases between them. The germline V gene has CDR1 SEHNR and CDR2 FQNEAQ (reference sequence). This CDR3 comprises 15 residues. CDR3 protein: CASSYGRKANYGYTF. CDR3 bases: TGTGCCAGCAGCTACGGGAGGAAAGCTAACTATGGCTACACCTTC.

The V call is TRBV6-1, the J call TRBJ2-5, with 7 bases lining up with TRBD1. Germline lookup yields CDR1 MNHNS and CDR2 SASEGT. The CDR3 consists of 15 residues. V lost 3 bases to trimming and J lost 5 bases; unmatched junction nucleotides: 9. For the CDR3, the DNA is TGTGCCAGCAGTGAGCGCCCTAGACAGGGCGAGACCCAGTACTTC. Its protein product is CASSERPRQGETQYF.

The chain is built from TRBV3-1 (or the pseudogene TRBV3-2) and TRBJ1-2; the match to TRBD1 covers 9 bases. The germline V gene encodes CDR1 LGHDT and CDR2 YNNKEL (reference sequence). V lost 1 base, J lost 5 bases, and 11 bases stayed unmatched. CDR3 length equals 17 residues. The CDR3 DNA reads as TGTGCCAGCAGCCAAGCGGGACAGGGCCCCTTTGGATATGGCTACACCTTC. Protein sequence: CASSQAGQGPFGYGYTF.

The CDR3 DNA reads as TGCGCCAGCAGTGGGCTACAGGGAGATAACAGGGTTGCGTATGGCTACACCTTC. It specifies CASSGLQGDNRVAYGYTF. The chain recombines TRBV10-2 with TRBJ1-2; D may be TRBD1 (6 bases). V lost 4 bases and J 5 bases, leaving 26 bases between the germline ends. Germline assignment: CDR1 WSHSY and CDR2 SAAADI. This CDR3 has 18 amino acids.

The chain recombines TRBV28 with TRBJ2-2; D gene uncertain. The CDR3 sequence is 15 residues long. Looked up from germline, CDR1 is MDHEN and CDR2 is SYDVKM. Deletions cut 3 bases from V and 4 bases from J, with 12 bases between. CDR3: CASSFRSRVTGELFF. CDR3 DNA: TGTGCCAGCAGTTTTCGGTCCCGGGTCACCGGGGAGCTGTTTTTT.

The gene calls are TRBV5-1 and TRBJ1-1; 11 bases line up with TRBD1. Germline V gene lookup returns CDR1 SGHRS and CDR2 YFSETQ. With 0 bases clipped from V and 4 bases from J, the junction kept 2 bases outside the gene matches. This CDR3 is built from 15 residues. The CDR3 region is CASSLGDRGITEAFF. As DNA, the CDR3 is TGCGCCAGCAGCTTGGGGGACAGGGGGATCACTGAAGCTTTCTTT.

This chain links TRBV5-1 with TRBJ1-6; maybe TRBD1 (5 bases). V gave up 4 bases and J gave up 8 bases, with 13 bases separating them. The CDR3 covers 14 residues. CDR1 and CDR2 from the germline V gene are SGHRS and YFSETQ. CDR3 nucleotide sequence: TGCGCCAGCAGCCTCCGACAGTACGATTCACCCCTCCACTTT. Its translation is CASSLRQYDSPLHF.

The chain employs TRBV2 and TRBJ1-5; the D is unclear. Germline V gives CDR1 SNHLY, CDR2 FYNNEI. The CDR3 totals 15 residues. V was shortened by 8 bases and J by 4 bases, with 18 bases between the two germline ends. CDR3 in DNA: TGTGCCAGCGCCCAAGGAGGTGGAGGGAATCAGCCCCAGCATTTT. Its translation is CASAQGGGGNQPQHF.

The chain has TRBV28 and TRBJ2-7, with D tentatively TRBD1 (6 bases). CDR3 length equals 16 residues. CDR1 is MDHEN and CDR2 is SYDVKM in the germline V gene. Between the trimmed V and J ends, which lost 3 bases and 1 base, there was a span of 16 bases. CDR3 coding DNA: TGTGCCAGCAGTTTCCCTATTGGGACAAAATCCTACGAGCAGTACTTC. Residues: CASSFPIGTKSYEQYF.

The CDR3 DNA is TGTGCCAGCTCCGGGACAGTGCAACTGGTCAACTACGAGCAGTACTTC. Translated: CASSGTVQLVNYEQYF. The J gene is TRBJ2-7, the V gene TRBV2; 7 bases match TRBD1. Germline CDR1 is SNHLY and CDR2 is FYNNEI. This CDR3 comprises 16 residues. Trimming cost V 8 bases and J 3 bases; bases outside gene matches: 16.

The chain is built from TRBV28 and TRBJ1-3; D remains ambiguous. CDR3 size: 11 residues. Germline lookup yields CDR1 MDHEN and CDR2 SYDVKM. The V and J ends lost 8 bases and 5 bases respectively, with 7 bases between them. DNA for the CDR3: TGTGCCAGCCAGTCCCGAAACACCATATATTTT. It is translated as CASQSRNTIYF.

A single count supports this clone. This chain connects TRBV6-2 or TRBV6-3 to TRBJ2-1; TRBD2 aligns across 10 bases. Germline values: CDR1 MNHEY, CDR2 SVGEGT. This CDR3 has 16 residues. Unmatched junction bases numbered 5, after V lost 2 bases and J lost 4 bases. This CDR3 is CASSYERGGRYNEQFF. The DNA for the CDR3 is TGTGCCAGCAGTTACGAGCGGGGGGGTCGGTACAATGAGCAGTTCTTC.

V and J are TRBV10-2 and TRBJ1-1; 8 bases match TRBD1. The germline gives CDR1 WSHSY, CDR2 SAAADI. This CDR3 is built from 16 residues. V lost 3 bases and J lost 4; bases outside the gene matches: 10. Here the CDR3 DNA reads TGCGCCAGCAGTGACTGGACAGGGTTGTCGGGCACTGAAGCTTTCTTT. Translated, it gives CASSDWTGLSGTEAFF.

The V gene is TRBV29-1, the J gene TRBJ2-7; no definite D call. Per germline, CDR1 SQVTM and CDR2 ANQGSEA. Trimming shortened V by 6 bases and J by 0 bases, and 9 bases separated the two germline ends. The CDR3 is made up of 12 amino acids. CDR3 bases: TGCAGCGTCGGGTCGAGCTCCTACGAGCAGTACTTC. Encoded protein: CSVGSSSYEQYF.

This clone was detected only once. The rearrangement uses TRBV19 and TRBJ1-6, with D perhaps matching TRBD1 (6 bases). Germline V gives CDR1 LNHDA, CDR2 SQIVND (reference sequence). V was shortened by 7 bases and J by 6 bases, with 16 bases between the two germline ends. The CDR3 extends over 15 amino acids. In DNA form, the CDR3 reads TGTGCCAGTACAACAAAGGGGGACGGTAATTCACCCCTCCACTTT. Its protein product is CASTTKGDGNSPLHF.

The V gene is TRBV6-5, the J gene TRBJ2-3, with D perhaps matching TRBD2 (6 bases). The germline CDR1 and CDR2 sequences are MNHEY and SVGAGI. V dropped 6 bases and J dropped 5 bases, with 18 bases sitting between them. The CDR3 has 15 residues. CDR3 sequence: CASSDGTLRRDTQYF. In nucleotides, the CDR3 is TGTGCCAGCAGCGACGGGACTCTCCGGAGAGATACGCAGTATTTT.